Here is one T cell receptor (beta chain) with its context. Its antigen is unidentified. The data originate from a study of T cells expressing NK-cell markers. Study-level background: Sorted CD3+CD56+NKG2C+, CD3+CD56+NKG2C- and CD3+CD56-NKG2C+ T cells provided the TCR beta repertoires. Study observations and caveats: The HCMV specificity of the expanded NKG2C+ T cell clones stayed unresolved.

From its re-call of the 5' RACE reads, TCRdb lists each CDR3 protein once, without DNA. The sample's table shows some 110,000 distinct CDR3 sequences. This CDR3 contains 14 residues. Sequencing was performed on blood T cells: a sorted CD56 or NKG2C T cell subset, CD4+ or CD8+ T cells, or bulk PBMC T cells (not recorded which). The receptor was derived from a woman aged 18 to 75 in good health. This chain connects TRBV12-3 or TRBV12-4 to TRBJ2-1; TCRdb calls TRBD1, which cannot be checked without DNA. The chain's CDR3 is CASSLRDRYNEQFF.